Below, 14 T cell receptor beta chains from the same sample are listed, as sequenced in a study of CD8 T cells in ankylosing spondylitis. TCRdb redid the calling of the 5' RACE reads with MiXCR, one entry per CDR3 protein. This table has fewer than 250,000 distinct CDR3 sequences, under 30% appearing once. Sequencing input: blood, either unsorted or a sorted T cell fraction (not recorded which). The receptor source for this set is a male donor with ankylosing spondylitis or in good health (not recorded which).

This clonotype was counted ten times or more. The chain uses TRBV18 and TRBJ2-7, with D perhaps TRBD2 (5 bases). Trimming stripped 6 bases from V and 5 bases from J, with 17 bases between. The CDR3 runs 14 residues. Germline CDR1 KGHSH, CDR2 LQKENI. The CDR3 loop is CASSRDEGLNEQYF. The DNA of the CDR3 is TGTGCCAGCTCCCGCGACGAGGGCCTAAACGAGCAGTACTTC.

This chain uses TRBV29-1 with TRBJ2-7; 12 bases fit TRBD2. The CDR3 spans 13 residues. Germline V CDR1 and CDR2: SQVTM, ANQGSEA. V dropped 7 bases and J dropped 3; count of bases not matched to a gene: 4. The chain's CDR3 is CSGTSGANYEQYF. CDR3 sequence (DNA): TGCAGCGGGACTAGCGGGGCGAACTACGAGCAGTACTTC.

This clonotype was picked up many times. This chain uses TRBV9 with TRBJ2-1, with a tentative D call TRBD2 (6 bases). Germline lookup yields CDR1 SGDLS and CDR2 YYNGEE. V was trimmed by 0 bases and J by 1 base, leaving 29 bases between them. CDR3 length equals 22 residues. The CDR3 DNA reads TGTGCCAGCAGCGTAGGGCTCGCTAGTGGGTGGGGAACCGGGAGTTCCTACAATGAGCAGTTCTTC. This codes for CASSVGLASGWGTGSSYNEQFF.

The genes are TRBV4-3 and TRBJ2-7; 8 bases align to TRBD1. CDR1 is LGHNA, CDR2 YSLEER, per germline. With V trimmed by 4 bases and J by 5 bases, 7 bases remained unmatched. CDR3 length: 14 residues. The CDR3 DNA sequence: TGCGCCAGCAGCCGAGGACAGGGTCAGCACGAGCAGTACTTC. As protein: CASSRGQGQHEQYF.

This clonotype was seen ten or more times. V usage is TRBV29-1 and J usage is TRBJ2-1; D might be TRBD2 (5 bases). Trimming took 3 bases from V and 1 from J, leaving 7 bases between them. This CDR3 is built from 13 residues. Germline V gene sequence: CDR1 SQVTM, CDR2 ANQGSEA. The CDR3 coding sequence is TGCAGCGTTGACGGGATTTCCTACAATGAGCAGTTCTTC. Translation: CSVDGISYNEQFF.

The chain is built from TRBV7-9 and TRBJ2-1; D is possibly TRBD1 (6 bases). Trimming removed 5 bases from V and 9 bases from J, with 11 bases in between. Germline CDR1 and CDR2: SEHNR and FQNEAQ (reference sequence). The CDR3 extends over 12 amino acids. The CDR3, as DNA: TGTGCCAGCAGCCGAGCGGACAGTGAGCAGTTCTTC. As protein: CASSRADSEQFF.

Written as DNA, the CDR3 is TGTGCCAGCACTCTAGGCCGGGGGTCAGCCCAGAAGCCCTACGAGCAGTACTTC. It is translated as CASTLGRGSAQKPYEQYF. V is TRBV11-2 and J is TRBJ2-7; tentative D call: TRBD2 (6 bases). This CDR3 has 18 amino acids. Trimming pared 7 bases from V and 2 bases from J, leaving 27 bases between. Germline V gene sequence: CDR1 SGHAT, CDR2 FQNNGV. Full variable domain (rest looked up from reference TRBV11-2 and TRBJ2-7): EAGVAQSPRYKIIEKRQSVAFWCNPISGHATLYWYQQILGQGPKLLIQFQNNGVVDDSQLPKDRFSAERLKGVDSTLKIQPAKLEDSAVYLCASTLGRGSAQKPYEQYFGPGTRLTVT.

CDR3 sequence reads: CASSYSFGRSLNMYEQYF. DNA of the CDR3: TGTGCCAGCAGTTACTCGTTCGGCCGGTCTCTTAACATGTACGAGCAGTACTTC. V usage is TRBV6-5 and J usage is TRBJ2-7; D unclear. Germline V gene lookup returns CDR1 MNHEY and CDR2 SVGAGI. The ends were cut back, 0 bases at V and 4 bases at J, with 22 bases in the middle. The CDR3 length is 18 residues.

The J gene is TRBJ2-2, the V gene TRBV6-5; D is unresolved. The CDR3 sequence is 13 residues long. V was clipped by 5 bases and J by 6 bases, with 10 bases between them. The germline gives CDR1 MNHEY, CDR2 SVGAGI. The CDR3 DNA follows: TGTGCCAGCAGTACTCTCGTTGCCGGGGAGCTGTTTTTT. Protein sequence: CASSTLVAGELFF.

There are many counts of this clonotype. This sequence joins TRBV29-1 and TRBJ1-1; D gene uncertain. CDR1 and CDR2 (germline): SQVTM, ANQGSEA. The CDR3 sequence is 12 residues long. V gave up 4 bases and J gave up 6 bases, with 12 bases separating them. This CDR3 reads CSVGSGKAEAFF. CDR3 nucleotide sequence: TGCAGCGTTGGATCCGGGAAGGCTGAAGCTTTCTTT.

This clonotype was detected a few times. This chain uses TRBV20-1 with TRBJ2-1; 12 bases are shared with TRBD2. The V segment lost 5 bases and the J segment 6 bases; nucleotides outside the gene matches: 2. Germline assignment: CDR1 DFQATT and CDR2 SNEGSKA (reference sequence). This CDR3 is 13 amino acids long. The CDR3 DNA sequence: TGCAGTGCTCTAGCGGGAGGGGGCAATGAGCAGTTCTTC. Translation: CSALAGGGNEQFF.

The rearrangement uses TRBV7-6 and TRBJ2-7; possibly TRBD2 for D (6 bases). Germline CDR1 is SGHVS and CDR2 is FNYEAQ. V lost 2 bases and J 6 bases, leaving 11 bases between the germline ends. The CDR3 is 13 amino acids. The CDR3, as DNA: TGTGCCAGCAGCTTAATCATGGGGGGCGAGCAGTACTTC. Its translation: CASSLIMGGEQYF.

The chain combines TRBV9 with TRBJ2-7; D is perhaps TRBD1 (5 bases). Trimming shortened V by 0 bases and J by 7 bases, and 11 bases separated the two germline ends. This CDR3 has 13 amino acids. Germline CDR1 and CDR2: SGDLS and YYNGEE. The DNA of the CDR3 is TGTGCCAGCAGCGTAGATGCAGGGCGGGAGCAGTACTTC. Translation: CASSVDAGREQYF.

This clonotype was seen a handful of times. The chain joins TRBV20-1 to TRBJ2-7, with 8 bases aligning to TRBD2. V lost 0 bases, J lost 5 bases, and 9 bases stayed unmatched. CDR1 is DFQATT and CDR2 is SNEGSKA in the germline V gene (reference sequence). This CDR3 spans 15 amino acids. CDR3 sequence: CSARDPGGPGDEQYF. The CDR3 DNA is TGCAGTGCTAGAGATCCGGGAGGGCCGGGGGACGAGCAGTACTTC.